These 7 T cell receptor beta chains were sequenced from one sample in a study of T cells after yellow fever vaccination. TCRdb analysed the 5' RACE reads with MiXCR anew, one entry per CDR3 protein. Altogether roughly 170,000 distinct CDR3 sequences are present, 9.3% being singletons, with the ten largest covering around 35%. This material consisted of CD8+ T cells sorted from PBMCs, taken 45 days after the yellow fever booster vaccination. Receptor source: a man aged 18 to 29 who received the YFV17D yellow fever vaccine.

The chain uses TRBV2 and TRBJ2-3, with 8 bases lining up with TRBD2. This CDR3 comprises 14 residues. J was trimmed by 1 base and V by 6 bases; bases with no gene match: 3. Germline V gene sequence: CDR1 SNHLY, CDR2 FYNNEI. The CDR3 reads CASRVSGGTDTQYF. As DNA, the CDR3 is TGTGCCAGCAGGGTTAGCGGGGGCACAGATACGCAGTATTTT.

The chain carries TRBV4-3 and TRBJ2-5, with D possibly being TRBD1 or TRBD2 (5 bases each). The V gene's germline CDR1 is LGHNA and CDR2 YSLEER. The CDR3 runs to 15 residues. V dropped 0 bases and J dropped 1 base, with 9 bases sitting between them. The CDR3 coding sequence is TGCGCCAGCAGCCAAGACGGGGCCAGCCAAGAGACCCAGTACTTC. Translation: CASSQDGASQETQYF.

This clonotype was found a few times. V usage is TRBV7-9 and J usage is TRBJ2-5; 8 positions match TRBD1. The CDR3 consists of 14 residues. In germline, CDR1 is SEHNR, CDR2 FQNEAQ (reference sequence). The V gene end was trimmed by 4 bases and the J gene end by 3 bases; junction bases not matched to a gene: 4. The CDR3 DNA follows: TGTGCCAGCAGCTGGGACAGGAGAGAAGAGACCCAGTACTTC. Translation gives CASSWDRREETQYF.

This clonotype occurred once. This chain's CDR3 is CASRLGQGFYGYTF. The CDR3 DNA is TGTGCCAGCAGATTGGGACAGGGCTTTTATGGCTACACCTTC. The V gene is TRBV12-3 or TRBV12-4, the J gene TRBJ1-2; 9 bases match TRBD1. The CDR3 has 14 amino acids. V was clipped by 6 bases and J by 5 bases; unmatched bases: 7.

The chain has TRBV2 and TRBJ2-1; possibly TRBD2 for D (5 bases). The CDR3 consists of 14 residues. Germline V gene lookup returns CDR1 SNHLY and CDR2 FYNNEI. Trimming cost V 4 bases and J 5 bases, with 12 bases left between them. CDR3 sequence: CASSARETDNEQFF. CDR3 DNA sequence: TGTGCCAGCAGTGCGAGGGAGACTGACAATGAGCAGTTCTTC.

This clonotype was recorded at least ten times. An end of the junction does not agree with germline; a read error may underlie this. The chain joins TRBV5-1 to TRBJ1-1; D is uncertain. The CDR3 consists of 12 residues. Looked up from germline, CDR1 is SGHRS and CDR2 is YFSETQ. In nucleotides, the CDR3 is TGTGCCAGCAGCTTAGGCTCCACTGAAGCTTTCTTT. The encoded protein is CASSLGSTEAFF. The full variable domain, in which reference TRBV5-1 and TRBJ1-1 provide the parts outside the CDR3, is KAGVTQTPRYLIKTRGQQVTLSCSPISGHRSVSWYQQTPGQGLQFLFEYFSETQRNKGNFPGRFSGRQFSNSRSEMNVSTLELGDSALYLCASSLGSTEAFFGQGTRLTVV.

There are a few counts of this clonotype. The chain is built from TRBV12-3 or TRBV12-4 and TRBJ2-7, with D tentatively TRBD2 (7 bases). The CDR3 extends over 14 amino acids. Trimming left V 3 bases short and J 2 bases short, with 11 bases between. The CDR3 coding sequence is TGTGCCAGCAGTTTGTGGGGGGGCACCTACGAGCAGTACTTC. It translates to CASSLWGGTYEQYF.